This entry lists 2 T cell receptor beta chains sequenced from one sample in a study of human T cells and chemical hapten exposure. TCRdb processed the RACE reads anew with MiXCR; each CDR3 protein has one entry. This sample has some 350,000 distinct CDR3 sequences, with 6% to 7% found just once. Indicated time point: patch test 2, 6 weeks after DPC sensitization. As to treatment: therapeutic diphenylcyclopropenone sensitization with weekly scalp DPC. The sample consisted of whole blood, taken in connection with sensitization to the hapten diphenylcyclopropenone (DPC). These receptors all come from a woman between 18 and 29 years old with alopecia areata. Some clones in this sample may be carry-over from other donors' samples.

V usage is TRBV7-2 and J usage is TRBJ2-7, with 7 bases aligning to TRBD1. CDR1 is SGHTA and CDR2 is FQGNSA in the germline V gene. V dropped 4 bases and J dropped 4; count of bases not matched to a gene: 10. The CDR3 runs to 15 residues. CDR3 residues: CASSSSGTENYEQYF. CDR3 DNA sequence: TGTGCCAGCAGCTCCTCCGGGACAGAGAATTACGAGCAGTACTTC.

This clonotype occurred many times. This rearrangement joins TRBV12-3 or TRBV12-4 to TRBJ1-1; TRBD1 matches 8 bases. The J segment lost 5 bases and the V segment lost 5 bases, leaving 16 bases of the junction unmatched. The CDR3 has 17 residues. Written as DNA, the CDR3 is TGTGCCAGCAGTCCAACCCCCCGGACAGGGAGTACTACTGAAGCTTTCTTT. It codes for CASSPTPRTGSTTEAFF.